The rows below give T cell receptor beta chains drawn from one sample of a study of shared clonotypes between healthy human individuals. Assay used: immunoSEQ multiplex PCR; TCRdb lists only in-frame clones, some missing. Of hundreds of thousands of clones in the sample, 98% are singletons; the top ten hold more than 0.3%. Sequencing was performed on naive CD8+ T cells sorted from blood. The source of these receptors is a man under 40 in good health. Both conserved end residues are part of each CDR3. A D gene is named only where the DNA matches it firmly.

d_call,j_call,v_call,cdr3_nt,cdr3_aa
.,TRBJ2-1,TRBV9,TGTGCCAGCAGCGTAGTAGGGATGAGCTCCTACAATGAGCAGTTCTTC,CASSVVGMSSYNEQFF
.,TRBJ1-1,TRBV27,TGTGCCAGCAGTTTATCGGGACCAACTGAAGCTTTCTTT,CASSLSGPTEAFF
TRBD1,TRBJ1-4,TRBV27,TGTGCCAGCAGTTCCCATCCGGGACAGCTTAATGAAAAACTGTTTTTT,CASSSHPGQLNEKLFF
.,TRBJ1-5,TRBV4-1,TGCGCCAGCAGCCATGGGGGATTGGATCAGCCCCAGCATTTT,CASSHGGLDQPQHF
.,TRBJ2-5,TRBV19,TGTGCCAGTAGTAACGGGATTCGAAGGGGGGAAGAGACCCAGTACTTC,CASSNGIRRGEETQYF
TRBD1,TRBJ2-7,TRBV7-8,TGTGCCAGCAGCTTCCCCCTGGGACAGGGGTCCAACGAGCAGTACTTC,CASSFPLGQGSNEQYF
.,TRBJ2-3,TRBV28,TGTGCCAGCAGACCCCCCCCCACAGGGTTAGCAGATACGCAGTATTTT,CASRPPPTGLADTQYF
TRBD1,TRBJ2-6,TRBV11-3,TGTGCCAGCAGCTCTATCCCGGGACAGCCTGACTCTGGGGCCAACGTCCTGACTTTC,CASSSIPGQPDSGANVLTF
.,TRBJ2-7,TRBV14,TGTGCCAGCAGCCAAGTGAGCAGATCCTACGAGCAGTACTTC,CASSQVSRSYEQYF
TRBD1,TRBJ2-7,TRBV27,TGTGCCAGCAGTCGGACAGGGGGCCCCTACGAGCAGTACTTC,CASSRTGGPYEQYF
.,TRBJ1-2,TRBV7-9,TGTGCCAGCAGCTTCGACAGCAGCTATGGCTACACCTTC,CASSFDSSYGYTF
TRBD2,TRBJ2-1,TRBV6-1,TGTGCCAGCAGTGACCCCGGACTAGCCCCTGGGGGAAATGAGCAGTTCTTC,CASSDPGLAPGGNEQFF
.,TRBJ2-1,TRBV6-6,TGTGCCAGCAGCCCTGGGGGGTTTTACAATGAGCAGTTCTTC,CASSPGGFYNEQFF
TRBD2,TRBJ2-7,TRBV27,TGTGCCAGCAGTTTAAATTTCGGGAGGGCCAACGAGCAGTACTTC,CASSLNFGRANEQYF
TRBD2,TRBJ2-5,TRBV6-1,TGTGCCAGCAGACCGGGACTAGCGGCGTGGGAGACCCAGTACTTC,CASRPGLAAWETQYF
.,TRBJ1-1,TRBV5-4,TGTGCCAGCAGCTTGGTACTGGGAAACACTGAAGCTTTCTTT,CASSLVLGNTEAFF
.,TRBJ2-3,TRBV5-1,TGCGCCAGCAGCTCCCATGCGGGCCCCACGGATACGCAGTATTTT,CASSSHAGPTDTQYF
.,TRBJ1-3,TRBV2,TGTGCCAGCACGGACAGCACCTCTGGAAACACCATATATTTT,CASTDSTSGNTIYF
TRBD1,TRBJ1-4,TRBV2,TGTGCCAGCAGGCAAGGATGGACAGGGTTGGGTGGAAAACTGTTTTTT,CASRQGWTGLGGKLFF
.,TRBJ2-5,TRBV5-6,TGTGCCAGCAGCTTGGGCCGGAGGGAGACCCAGTACTTC,CASSLGRRETQYF
.,TRBJ2-7,TRBV7-8,TGTGCCAGCAGCTTAATGGGGAGGACCTACGAGCAGTACTTC,CASSLMGRTYEQYF
TRBD2,TRBJ2-4,TRBV15,TGTGCCACCAGCAGAGATCGGACTAGCGGGAGGAGCATTCAGTACTTC,CATSRDRTSGRSIQYF
.,TRBJ2-7,TRBV29-1,TGCAGCGTTGTACTGACAAGACGAACCTACGAGCAGTACTTC,CSVVLTRRTYEQYF
.,TRBJ1-4,TRBV27,TGTGCCAGCAGTTTTCTAGGGCCTGTAGGAGGAGAAAAACTGTTTTTT,CASSFLGPVGGEKLFF
TRBD2,TRBJ2-7,TRBV15,TGTGCCACCAGCAGAGATAAGGCCACTAGCGGATACGAGCAGTACTTC,CATSRDKATSGYEQYF
.,TRBJ2-1,TRBV29-1,TGCAGCGCCCTACCCGGGGGCCAGGACAATGAGCAGTTCTTC,CSALPGGQDNEQFF
.,TRBJ2-3,TRBV27,TGTGCCAGCAGTTTATTGGGTACAGATACGCAGTATTTT,CASSLLGTDTQYF
.,TRBJ2-7,TRBV15,TGTGCCACCAGCAGGACCGGGGCCAGCTACGAGCAGTACTTC,CATSRTGASYEQYF
TRBD1,TRBJ2-7,TRBV25-1,TGTGCCAGCAAGCCCGACAGGGGATACGAGCAGTACTTC,CASKPDRGYEQYF
.,TRBJ2-1,TRBV5-6,TGTGCCAGCAGCTGGTCTAGCAATGAGCAGTTCTTC,CASSWSSNEQFF
.,TRBJ2-7,TRBV25-1,TGTGCCAGCAGTGAATGGGGGTACGAGCAGTACTTC,CASSEWGYEQYF
.,TRBJ2-7,TRBV7-9,TGTGCCAGCAGCCCTCTGGGGGCCCAAACCTACGAGCAGTACTTC,CASSPLGAQTYEQYF
TRBD2,TRBJ2-7,TRBV4-1,TGCGCCAGCAGTGGCGGGCTAGCGGGTACCTACGAGCAGTACTTC,CASSGGLAGTYEQYF
.,TRBJ2-7,TRBV27,TGTGCCAGCAGTTTCGTTAACTCCTACGAGCAGTACTTC,CASSFVNSYEQYF
.,TRBJ2-7,TRBV7-2,TGTGCCAGCAGCTTTTTTATCCCGGGGACCCGCGGGTACGAGCAGTACTTC,CASSFFIPGTRGYEQYF
.,TRBJ2-7,TRBV11-3,TGTGCCAGCAGCAGAGAAGGAGGGGAGCAGTACTTC,CASSREGGEQYF
TRBD2,TRBJ2-3,TRBV9,TGTGCCAGCAGCGTAGATACTAGCGGGAGCACAGATACGCAGTATTTT,CASSVDTSGSTDTQYF
.,TRBJ1-3,TRBV6-4,TGTGCCAGCAGTGAACGCTCTGGAAACACCATATATTTT,CASSERSGNTIYF
.,TRBJ1-2,TRBV7-9,TGTGCCAGCAGCTTAGCGGGGGTAGGTGGCTATGGCTACACCTTC,CASSLAGVGGYGYTF
TRBD1,TRBJ2-7,TRBV5-1,TGCGCCAGCAGCTTGGAACCGACAGGGCGTTACGAGCAGTACTTC,CASSLEPTGRYEQYF
TRBD1,TRBJ2-7,TRBV28,TGTGCCAGCAGTTTACAGGGGGCGGGTGAGCAGTACTTC,CASSLQGAGEQYF
.,TRBJ2-7,TRBV4-1,TGCGCCAGCAGCCAAGGACCCTACGAGCAGTACTTC,CASSQGPYEQYF